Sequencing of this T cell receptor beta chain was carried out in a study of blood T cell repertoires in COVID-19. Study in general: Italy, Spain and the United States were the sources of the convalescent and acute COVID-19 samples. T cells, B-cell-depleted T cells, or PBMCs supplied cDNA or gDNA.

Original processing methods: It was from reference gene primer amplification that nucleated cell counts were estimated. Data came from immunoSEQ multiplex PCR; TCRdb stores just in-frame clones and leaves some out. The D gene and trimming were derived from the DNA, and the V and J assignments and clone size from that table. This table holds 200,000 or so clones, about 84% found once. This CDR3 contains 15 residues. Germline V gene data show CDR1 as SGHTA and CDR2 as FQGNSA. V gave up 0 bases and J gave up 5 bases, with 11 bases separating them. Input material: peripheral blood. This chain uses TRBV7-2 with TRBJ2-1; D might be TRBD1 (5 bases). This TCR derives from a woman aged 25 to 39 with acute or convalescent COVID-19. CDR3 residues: CASSLAQNRNNEQFF. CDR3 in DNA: TGTGCCAGCAGCTTAGCCCAGAACAGGAACAATGAGCAGTTCTTC. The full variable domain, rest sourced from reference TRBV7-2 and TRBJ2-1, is GAGVSQSPSNKVTEKGKDVELRCDPISGHTALYWYRQSLGQGLEFLIYFQGNSAPDKSGLPSDRFSAERTGGSVSTLTIQRTQQEDSAVYLCASSLAQNRNNEQFFGPGTRLTVL.